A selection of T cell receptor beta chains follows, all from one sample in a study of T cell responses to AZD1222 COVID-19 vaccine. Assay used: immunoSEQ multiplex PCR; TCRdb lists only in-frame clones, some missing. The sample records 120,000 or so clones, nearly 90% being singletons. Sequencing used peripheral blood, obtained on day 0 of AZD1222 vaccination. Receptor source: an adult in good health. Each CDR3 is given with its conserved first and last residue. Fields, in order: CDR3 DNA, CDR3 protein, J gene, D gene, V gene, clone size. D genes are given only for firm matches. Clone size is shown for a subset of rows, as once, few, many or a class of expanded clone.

CDR3 DNA: TGCAGTGCTAGTCCTCCGGGGGGATTTCAGCCCCAGCATTTT; CDR3 protein: CSASPPGGFQPQHF; J gene: TRBJ1-5; D gene: -; V gene: TRBV20-1; clone size: -
CDR3 DNA: TGTGCAAGTCGCTTACCCGACAGTAACATGAACACTGAAGCTTTCTTT; CDR3 protein: CASRLPDSNMNTEAFF; J gene: TRBJ1-1; D gene: -; V gene: TRBV12-2; clone size: few
CDR3 DNA: TGTGCCAGTAGTATGTTTTCGATTCCGAACACCGGGGAGCTGTTTTTT; CDR3 protein: CASSMFSIPNTGELFF; J gene: TRBJ2-2; D gene: -; V gene: TRBV19; clone size: few
CDR3 DNA: TGCAGCGTTGGGAAATTGAGACAGACCTCGTACGAGCAGTACTTC; CDR3 protein: CSVGKLRQTSYEQYF; J gene: TRBJ2-7; D gene: -; V gene: TRBV29-1; clone size: -
CDR3 DNA: TGTGCCAGCAGCACAAACCGGGACAGGGGGACCGAGCAGTACTTC; CDR3 protein: CASSTNRDRGTEQYF; J gene: TRBJ2-7; D gene: TRBD1; V gene: TRBV7-8; clone size: few
CDR3 DNA: TGTGCCAGCAGCTCAGAACCAGGGGAGGAAAAACTGTTTTTT; CDR3 protein: CASSSEPGEEKLFF; J gene: TRBJ1-4; D gene: -; V gene: TRBV7-6; clone size: once
CDR3 DNA: TGTGCCAGTAGTAGGAGTGCGGACACATATGGGGCTTTCTTT; CDR3 protein: CASSRSADTYGAFF; J gene: TRBJ1-1; D gene: -; V gene: TRBV19; clone size: -
CDR3 DNA: TGTGCCATAGCTCAAACTAGCGGGAGAAAAGAGACCCAGTACTTC; CDR3 protein: CAIAQTSGRKETQYF; J gene: TRBJ2-5; D gene: TRBD2; V gene: TRBV24-1; clone size: -
CDR3 DNA: TGTGCCAGCAGTTTATTAGGAGGGCTCAATGGCTACACCTTC; CDR3 protein: CASSLLGGLNGYTF; J gene: TRBJ1-2; D gene: -; V gene: TRBV28; clone size: -
CDR3 DNA: TGTGCCACCAGTGATCGGACAGGGAGAAGCCACGAGCAGTACTTC; CDR3 protein: CATSDRTGRSHEQYF; J gene: TRBJ2-7; D gene: TRBD1; V gene: TRBV24-1; clone size: once
CDR3 DNA: TGTGCCAGCAGCCAATTTAACGCTGAAAAACTGTTTTTT; CDR3 protein: CASSQFNAEKLFF; J gene: TRBJ1-4; D gene: -; V gene: TRBV3-1/TRBV3-2; clone size: -
CDR3 DNA: TGTGCCAGTAGCATCACAGGGGTCAATGAGCAGTTCTTC; CDR3 protein: CASSITGVNEQFF; J gene: TRBJ2-1; D gene: TRBD1; V gene: TRBV7-3; clone size: -
CDR3 DNA: TGTGCCACCACCTTGTGGGACAGGGCTCTGAACACTGAAGCTTTCTTT; CDR3 protein: CATTLWDRALNTEAFF; J gene: TRBJ1-1; D gene: -; V gene: TRBV21-1; clone size: few
CDR3 DNA: TGTGCCAGCCAGGGGGTTGGTTATGGCTACACCTTC; CDR3 protein: CASQGVGYGYTF; J gene: TRBJ1-2; D gene: TRBD1; V gene: TRBV9; clone size: -
CDR3 DNA: TGCGCCAGCAGCCAAGAAACCCCCGGGACTCCAAATGAGCAGTTCTTC; CDR3 protein: CASSQETPGTPNEQFF; J gene: TRBJ2-1; D gene: -; V gene: TRBV4-3; clone size: -
CDR3 DNA: TGTGCCAGCAGTGAGAGTTCAGATACGCAGTATTTT; CDR3 protein: CASSESSDTQYF; J gene: TRBJ2-3; D gene: -; V gene: TRBV2; clone size: -
CDR3 DNA: TGTGCCAGCAGCTCAGCCCAGGTTGGCGGGAGGCACAATGAGCAGTTCTTC; CDR3 protein: CASSSAQVGGRHNEQFF; J gene: TRBJ2-1; D gene: TRBD2; V gene: TRBV7-8; clone size: -
CDR3 DNA: TGTGCCAGCTCACGATCCCCGACAGGGCTCGTGAACACTGAAGCTTTCTTT; CDR3 protein: CASSRSPTGLVNTEAFF; J gene: TRBJ1-1; D gene: TRBD1; V gene: TRBV18; clone size: -
CDR3 DNA: TGTGCCAGCAAAAGGGACTCTAGCACAGATACGCAGTATTTT; CDR3 protein: CASKRDSSTDTQYF; J gene: TRBJ2-3; D gene: -; V gene: TRBV5-4; clone size: once
CDR3 DNA: TGCAGCGCGCAACTTAGTGCTACGCAGTATTTT; CDR3 protein: CSAQLSATQYF; J gene: TRBJ2-3; D gene: -; V gene: TRBV29-1; clone size: -
CDR3 DNA: TGTGCCAGCAGGGGAGGGATTGAAGCTTTCTTT; CDR3 protein: CASRGGIEAFF; J gene: TRBJ1-1; D gene: -; V gene: TRBV27; clone size: -
CDR3 DNA: TGTGCCAGCAGCTTCGGGGGGGACACAGGGATGACTTTCTTT; CDR3 protein: CASSFGGDTGMTFF; J gene: TRBJ1-1; D gene: -; V gene: TRBV7-8; clone size: -
CDR3 DNA: TGTGCCTGGAATCAGGCGACCTACAATGAGCAGTTCTTC; CDR3 protein: CAWNQATYNEQFF; J gene: TRBJ2-1; D gene: -; V gene: TRBV30; clone size: -
CDR3 DNA: TGTGCCTGGAGTGTAGACATATCAGCTTTCTTT; CDR3 protein: CAWSVDISAFF; J gene: TRBJ1-1; D gene: -; V gene: TRBV30; clone size: once
CDR3 DNA: TGCAGCGGGAACAGGGGAGGGACCGGGGAGCTGTTTTTT; CDR3 protein: CSGNRGGTGELFF; J gene: TRBJ2-2; D gene: -; V gene: TRBV29-1; clone size: -
CDR3 DNA: TGTGCCAGCAGCTTAGGGCTAGCGGGGGGCACAGATACGCAGTATTTT; CDR3 protein: CASSLGLAGGTDTQYF; J gene: TRBJ2-3; D gene: TRBD2; V gene: TRBV7-2; clone size: -
CDR3 DNA: TGCGCCAGCAGGACCGAGACAGGGATCGGCTCGAAGGCTAATTCACCCCTCCACTTT; CDR3 protein: CASRTETGIGSKANSPLHF; J gene: TRBJ1-6; D gene: TRBD1; V gene: TRBV10-1; clone size: -
CDR3 DNA: TGCGCCAGCAGCAAAGGAGGGGGCATCTATGGCTACACCTTC; CDR3 protein: CASSKGGGIYGYTF; J gene: TRBJ1-2; D gene: TRBD1; V gene: TRBV5-1; clone size: -
CDR3 DNA: TGTGCCAGCAGCGTAGCGCCACAGGGTGGAGACACTGAAGCTTTCTTT; CDR3 protein: CASSVAPQGGDTEAFF; J gene: TRBJ1-1; D gene: -; V gene: TRBV9; clone size: few